The clone carrying this T cell receptor (beta chain) was counted between two and nine times. Its antigen is unknown. V lost 1 base and J 3 bases, leaving 13 bases between the germline ends. This CDR3 has 15 residues. The germline gives CDR1 SEHNR, CDR2 FQNEAQ (reference sequence). Time point described: pretreatment peripheral blood. The study enrolled patients with locally advanced or metastatic urothelial carcinoma. Synthetically made TCR analog templates were put into each PCR as spikes. Assay: immunoSEQ multiplex PCR; the TCRdb copy retains only in-frame clones and omits some. The table includes about 55,000 clones, about three quarters detected once. These data come from a study of PD-L1 blockade in urothelial cancer. Overall study context: Specimens of blood held a median count of roughly 130,000 T cells. Findings and limits, study-wide: For durable-benefit patients, tumor-associated blood clones expanded more at 3 weeks.

The V and J genes are TRBV7-9 and TRBJ2-7; D possibly corresponds to TRBD1 (5 bases). The clonotype comes from a man in his 70s with urothelial cancer. This specimen consisted of PBMCs, obtained around atezolizumab (anti-PD-L1) treatment. The CDR3 region has the DNA TGTGCCAGCAGCTTAGTGGAGACAGCCATCTACGAGCAGTACTTC. Protein product: CASSLVETAIYEQYF. Full variable domain (missing parts from reference TRBV7-9 and TRBJ2-7): DTGVSQNPRHKITKRGQNVTFRCDPISEHNRLYWYRQTLGQGPEFLTYFQNEAQLEKSRLLSDRFSAERPKGSFSTLEIQRTEQGDSAMYLCASSLVETAIYEQYFGPGTRLTVT.